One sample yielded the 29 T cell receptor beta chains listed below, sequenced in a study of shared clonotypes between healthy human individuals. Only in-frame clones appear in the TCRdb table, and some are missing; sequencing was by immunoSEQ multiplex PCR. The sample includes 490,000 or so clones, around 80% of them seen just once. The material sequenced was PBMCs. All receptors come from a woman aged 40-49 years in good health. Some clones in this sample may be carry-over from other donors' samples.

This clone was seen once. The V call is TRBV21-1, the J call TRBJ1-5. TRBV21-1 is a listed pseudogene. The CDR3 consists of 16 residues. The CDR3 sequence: CASSKGEDMKDQPQHF. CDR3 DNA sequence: TGTGCCAGCAGCAAAGGTGAGGATATGAAGGATCAGCCCCAGCATTTT.

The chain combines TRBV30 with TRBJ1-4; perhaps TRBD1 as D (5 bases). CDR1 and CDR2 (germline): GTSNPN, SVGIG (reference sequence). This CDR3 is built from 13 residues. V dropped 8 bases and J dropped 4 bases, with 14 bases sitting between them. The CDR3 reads CAATGTDNEKLFF. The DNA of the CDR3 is TGTGCCGCCACGGGGACGGATAATGAAAAACTGTTTTTT.

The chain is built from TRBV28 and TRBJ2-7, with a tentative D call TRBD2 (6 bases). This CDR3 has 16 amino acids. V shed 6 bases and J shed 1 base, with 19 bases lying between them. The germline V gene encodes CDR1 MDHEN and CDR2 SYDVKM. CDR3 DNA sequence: TGTGCCAGCAGGTTAGCGGAGGAGGGCGAGTCCTACGAGCAGTACTTC. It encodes CASRLAEEGESYEQYF. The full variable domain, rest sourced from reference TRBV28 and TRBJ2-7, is DVKVTQSSRYLVKRTGEKVFLECVQDMDHENMFWYRQDPGLGLRLIYFSYDVKMKEKGDIPEGYSVSREKKERFSLILESASTNQTSMYLCASRLAEEGESYEQYFGPGTRLTVT.

CDR3 bases: TGTGCCTGGAGTGGAGAGTACGAGCAGTACTTC. Translation: CAWSGEYEQYF. This chain connects TRBV30 to TRBJ2-7, with D unclear. Germline loops: CDR1 GTSNPN, CDR2 SVGIG (reference sequence). Trimming stripped 1 base from V and 4 bases from J, with 5 bases between. The CDR3 is 11 residues long.

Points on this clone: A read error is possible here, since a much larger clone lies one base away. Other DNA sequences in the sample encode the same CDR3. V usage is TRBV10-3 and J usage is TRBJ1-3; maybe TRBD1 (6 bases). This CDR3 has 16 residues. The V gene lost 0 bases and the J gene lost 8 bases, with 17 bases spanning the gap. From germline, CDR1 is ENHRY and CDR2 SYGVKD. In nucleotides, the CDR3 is TGTGCCATCAGTGAGTCGACAGGAGGGGTCGTGGACACCATATATTTT. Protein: CAISESTGGVVDTIYF.

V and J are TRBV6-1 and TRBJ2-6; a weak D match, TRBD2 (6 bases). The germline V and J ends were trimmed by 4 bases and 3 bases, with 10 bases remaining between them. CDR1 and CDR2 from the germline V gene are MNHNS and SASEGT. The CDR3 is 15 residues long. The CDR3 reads CASSVRDFGANVLTF. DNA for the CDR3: TGTGCCAGCAGTGTCCGGGACTTTGGGGCCAACGTCCTGACTTTC.

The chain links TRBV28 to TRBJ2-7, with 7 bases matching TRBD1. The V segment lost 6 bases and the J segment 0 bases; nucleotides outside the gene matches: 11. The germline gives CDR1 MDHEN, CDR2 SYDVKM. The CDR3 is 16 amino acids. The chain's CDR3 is CASSYPVGQSSYEQYF. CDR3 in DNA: TGTGCCAGCAGCTATCCGGTGGGACAGAGCTCCTACGAGCAGTACTTC.

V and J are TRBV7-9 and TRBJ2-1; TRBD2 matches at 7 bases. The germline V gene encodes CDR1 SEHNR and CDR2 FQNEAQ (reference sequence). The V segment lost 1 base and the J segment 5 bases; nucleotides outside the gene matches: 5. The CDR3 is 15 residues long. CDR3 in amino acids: CASSLETSFHNEQFF. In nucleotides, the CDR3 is TGTGCCAGCAGCTTAGAGACTAGCTTCCACAATGAGCAGTTCTTC. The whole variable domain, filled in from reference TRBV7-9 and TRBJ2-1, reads DTGVSQNPRHKITKRGQNVTFRCDPISEHNRLYWYRQTLGQGPEFLTYFQNEAQLEKSRLLSDRFSAERPKGSFSTLEIQRTEQGDSAMYLCASSLETSFHNEQFFGPGTRLTVL.

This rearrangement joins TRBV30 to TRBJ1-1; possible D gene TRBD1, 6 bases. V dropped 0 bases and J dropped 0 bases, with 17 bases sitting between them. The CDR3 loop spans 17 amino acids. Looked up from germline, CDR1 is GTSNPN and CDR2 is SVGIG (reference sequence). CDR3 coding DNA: TGTGCCTGGAGTGTACCCAAATCGGACAGCATGAACACTGAAGCTTTCTTT. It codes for CAWSVPKSDSMNTEAFF.

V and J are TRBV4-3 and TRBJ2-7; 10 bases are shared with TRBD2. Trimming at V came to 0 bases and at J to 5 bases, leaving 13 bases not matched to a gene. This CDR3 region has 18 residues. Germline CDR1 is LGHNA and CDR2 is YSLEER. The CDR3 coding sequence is TGCGCCAGCAGCCAAGACCAGCCCTCTCTAGCGGGAGACAACGAGCAGTACTTC. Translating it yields CASSQDQPSLAGDNEQYF.

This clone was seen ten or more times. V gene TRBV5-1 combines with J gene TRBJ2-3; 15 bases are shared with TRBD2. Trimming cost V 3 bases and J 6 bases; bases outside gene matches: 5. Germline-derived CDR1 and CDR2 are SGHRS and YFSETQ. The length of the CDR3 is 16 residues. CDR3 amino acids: CASSWGLAGGDDTQYF. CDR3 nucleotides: TGCGCCAGCAGCTGGGGACTAGCGGGAGGTGACGATACGCAGTATTTT.

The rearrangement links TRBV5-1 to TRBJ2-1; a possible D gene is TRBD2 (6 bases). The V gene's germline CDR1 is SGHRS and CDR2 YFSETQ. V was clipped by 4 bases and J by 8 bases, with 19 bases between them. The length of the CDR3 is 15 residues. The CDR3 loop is CASSNGGLQLDEQFF. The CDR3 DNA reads TGCGCCAGCAGCAACGGGGGACTTCAGTTAGATGAGCAGTTCTTC.

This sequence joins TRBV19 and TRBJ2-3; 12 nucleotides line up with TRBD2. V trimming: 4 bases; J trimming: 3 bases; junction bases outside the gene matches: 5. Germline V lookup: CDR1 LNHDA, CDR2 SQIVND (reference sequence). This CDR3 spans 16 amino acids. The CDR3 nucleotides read TGTGCCAGTAGTACCCGACTAGCGGGAGAAACAGATACGCAGTATTTT. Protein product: CASSTRLAGETDTQYF. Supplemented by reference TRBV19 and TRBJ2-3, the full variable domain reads DGGITQSPKYLFRKEGQNVTLSCEQNLNHDAMYWYRQDPGQGLRLIYYSQIVNDFQKGDIAEGYSVSREKKESFPLTVTSAQKNPTAFYLCASSTRLAGETDTQYFGPGTRLTVL.

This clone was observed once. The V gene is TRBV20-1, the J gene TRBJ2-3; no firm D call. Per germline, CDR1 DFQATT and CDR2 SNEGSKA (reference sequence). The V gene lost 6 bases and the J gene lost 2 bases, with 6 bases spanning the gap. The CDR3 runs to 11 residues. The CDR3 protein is CSAVNTDTQYF. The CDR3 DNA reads TGCAGTGCGGTTAACACAGATACGCAGTATTTT.

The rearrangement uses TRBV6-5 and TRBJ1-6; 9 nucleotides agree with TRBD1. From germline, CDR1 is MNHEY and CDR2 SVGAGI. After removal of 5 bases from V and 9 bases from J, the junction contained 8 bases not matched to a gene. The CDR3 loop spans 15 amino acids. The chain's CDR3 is CASSPGTGHSSPLHF. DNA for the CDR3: TGTGCCAGCAGTCCCGGGACAGGGCACAGTTCACCCCTCCACTTT.

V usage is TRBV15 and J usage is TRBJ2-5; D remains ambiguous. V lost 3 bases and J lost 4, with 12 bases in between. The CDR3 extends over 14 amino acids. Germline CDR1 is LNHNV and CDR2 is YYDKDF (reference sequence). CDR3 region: CATSSRLGAETQYF. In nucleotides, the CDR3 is TGTGCCACCAGCAGTCGACTCGGCGCAGAGACCCAGTACTTC.

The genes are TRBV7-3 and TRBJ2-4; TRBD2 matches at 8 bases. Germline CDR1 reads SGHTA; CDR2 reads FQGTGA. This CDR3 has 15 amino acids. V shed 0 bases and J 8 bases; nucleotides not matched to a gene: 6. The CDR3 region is CASSLTAGDADIQYF. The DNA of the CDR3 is TGTGCCAGCAGCTTAACAGCGGGAGATGCAGACATTCAGTACTTC.

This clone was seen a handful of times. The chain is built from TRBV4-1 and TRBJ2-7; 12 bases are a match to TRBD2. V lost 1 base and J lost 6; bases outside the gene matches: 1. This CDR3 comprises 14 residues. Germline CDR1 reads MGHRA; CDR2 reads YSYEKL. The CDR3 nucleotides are TGCGCCAGCAGCCAAGGGGGACTAGCGGGCGAGCAGTACTTC. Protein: CASSQGGLAGEQYF.

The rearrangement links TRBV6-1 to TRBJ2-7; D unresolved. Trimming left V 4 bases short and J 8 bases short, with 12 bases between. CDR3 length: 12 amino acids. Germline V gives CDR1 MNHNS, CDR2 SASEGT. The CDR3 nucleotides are TGTGCCAGCAGTGTAGACCTCCTACAGCAGTACTTC. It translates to CASSVDLLQQYF.

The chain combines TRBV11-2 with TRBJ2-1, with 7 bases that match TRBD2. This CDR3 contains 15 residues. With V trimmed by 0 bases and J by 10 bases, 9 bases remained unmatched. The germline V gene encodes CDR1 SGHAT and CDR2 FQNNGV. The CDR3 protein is CASSLDGRPTSEQFF. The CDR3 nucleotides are TGTGCCAGCAGCTTAGACGGGAGGCCCACCTCCGAGCAGTTCTTC.

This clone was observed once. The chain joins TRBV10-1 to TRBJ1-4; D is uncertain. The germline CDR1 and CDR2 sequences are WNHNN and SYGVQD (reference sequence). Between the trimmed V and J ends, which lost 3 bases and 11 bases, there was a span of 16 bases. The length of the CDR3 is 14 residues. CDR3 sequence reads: CASSEDPEMRKLFF. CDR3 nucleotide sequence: TGCGCCAGCAGTGAAGACCCGGAGATGAGGAAACTGTTTTTT.

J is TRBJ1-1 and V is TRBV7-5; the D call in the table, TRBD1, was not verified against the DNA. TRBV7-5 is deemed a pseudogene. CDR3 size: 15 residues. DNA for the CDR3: TGTGTCAGAAGCCGACGGGACAGGGGTGTTACTGAAGCTTTCTTT. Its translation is CVRSRRDRGVTEAFF.

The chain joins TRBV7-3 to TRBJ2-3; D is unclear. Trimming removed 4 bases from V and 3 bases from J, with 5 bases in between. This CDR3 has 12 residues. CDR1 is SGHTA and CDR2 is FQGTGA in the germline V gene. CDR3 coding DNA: TGTGCCAGCAGCTCCTCTACAGATACGCAGTATTTT. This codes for CASSSSTDTQYF.

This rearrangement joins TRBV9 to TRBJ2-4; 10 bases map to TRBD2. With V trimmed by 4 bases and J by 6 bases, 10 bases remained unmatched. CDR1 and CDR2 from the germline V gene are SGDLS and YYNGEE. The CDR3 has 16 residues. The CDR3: CASSLGWTSGLNIQYF. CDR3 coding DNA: TGTGCCAGCAGCCTTGGGTGGACTAGCGGCTTAAACATTCAGTACTTC.

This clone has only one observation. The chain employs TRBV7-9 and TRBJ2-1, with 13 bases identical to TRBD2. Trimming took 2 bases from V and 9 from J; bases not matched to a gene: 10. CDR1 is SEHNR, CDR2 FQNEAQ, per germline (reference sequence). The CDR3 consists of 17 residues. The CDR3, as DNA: TGTGCCAGCAGCTTATATCTAGGACTAGCGGGAGCCGCTGAGCAGTTCTTC. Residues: CASSLYLGLAGAAEQFF.

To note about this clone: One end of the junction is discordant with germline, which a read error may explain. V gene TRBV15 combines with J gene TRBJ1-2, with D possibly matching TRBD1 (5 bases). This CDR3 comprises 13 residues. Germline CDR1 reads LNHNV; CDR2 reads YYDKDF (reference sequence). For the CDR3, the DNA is TGTGCCACCAGCAGGGACTTAGGGGACCCATCCTTCTTC. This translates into CATSRDLGDPSFF.

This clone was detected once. CDR3 in amino acids: CASSMTGGAYNEQFF. The CDR3, as DNA: TGTGCCAGTAGTATGACTGGCGGGGCCTACAATGAGCAGTTCTTC. J is TRBJ2-1 and V is TRBV19; weak D call: TRBD2 (6 bases). This CDR3 is 15 amino acids long. Per the germline V gene, CDR1 is LNHDA and CDR2 is SQIVND (reference sequence). Trimming left V 3 bases short and J 2 bases short, with 11 bases between.

The CDR3 here is CASSPLSGRVDTQYF. CDR3 nucleotides: TGTGCCAGCTCACCACTTAGCGGGAGGGTAGATACGCAGTATTTT. The chain recombines TRBV18 with TRBJ2-3; 11 nucleotides agree with TRBD2. The CDR3 is 15 amino acids. Trimming took 1 base from V and 5 from J; bases not matched to a gene: 2. The germline V gene has CDR1 KGHSH and CDR2 LQKENI.

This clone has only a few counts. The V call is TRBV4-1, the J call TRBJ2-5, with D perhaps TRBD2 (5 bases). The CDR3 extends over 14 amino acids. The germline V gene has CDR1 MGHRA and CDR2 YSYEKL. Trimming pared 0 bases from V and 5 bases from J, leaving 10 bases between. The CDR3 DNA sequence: TGCGCCAGCAGCCAAGAGAGGGTTTGGGAGACCCAGTACTTC. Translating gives CASSQERVWETQYF.